The entry that follows covers one T cell receptor (beta chain) sequence. The data are from a study of cytomegalovirus exposure and HLA in healthy donors. CDR3 size: 15 residues. With 7 bases removed from V and 2 bases from J, the gap between germline ends came to 15 bases. Germline loops: CDR1 SNHLY, CDR2 FYNNEI. Primers: 60 Vbeta forward and 13 Jbeta reverse. Repertoires were generated with immunoSEQ multiplex PCR, while TCRdb's copy carries only in-frame clones and drops some. The repertoire includes 150,000 to 200,000 clones, roughly 77% of them detected once, and roughly 1.6% sits in the top ten. The chain recombines TRBV2 with TRBJ2-1; no clear D gene. Sequencing was done on a sample of PBMCs. The TCR was taken from a woman between 45 and 65 years old in good health and CMV-seronegative. The DNA of the CDR3 is TGTGCCAGCACCATAAGACTGAATCCCTACAATGAGCAGTTCTTC. Translation gives CASTIRLNPYNEQFF.